These 25 T cell receptor beta chains were all obtained from the same sample, sequenced in a study of cytomegalovirus exposure and HLA in healthy donors. The PCR employed 60 Vbeta primers together with 13 Jbeta primers. Method: immunoSEQ multiplex PCR; TCRdb's copy keeps in-frame clones and lacks some. The sample consists of approximately 74,000 clones, 63% of them appearing once. Sample: PBMCs. The source of these receptors is a man under 40 in good health and CMV-seropositive.

The chain has TRBV28 and TRBJ2-1, with TRBD2 matching 10 bases. Per the germline V gene, CDR1 is MDHEN and CDR2 is SYDVKM. V lost 2 bases, J lost 3 bases, and 1 base stayed unmatched. The CDR3 runs 15 residues. The chain's CDR3 is CASSLASGSYNEQFF. DNA of the CDR3: TGTGCCAGCAGTTTAGCTAGCGGGAGCTACAATGAGCAGTTCTTC.

The chain carries TRBV18 and TRBJ1-5; TRBD1 matches 7 bases. Germline lookup yields CDR1 KGHSH and CDR2 LQKENI. The CDR3 spans 14 residues. V shed 5 bases, J shed 3 bases, and the junction held 4 bases outside the gene matches. The CDR3 loop is CASSVGQHNQPQHF. The DNA for the CDR3 is TGTGCCAGCTCAGTGGGACAGCACAATCAGCCCCAGCATTTT. The variable domain in full, completed from reference TRBV18 and TRBJ1-5, reads NAGVMQNPRHLVRRRGQEARLRCSPMKGHSHVYWYRQLPEEGLKFMVYLQKENIIDESGMPKERFSAEFPKEGPSILRIQQVVRGDSAAYFCASSVGQHNQPQHFGDGTRLSIL.

This clone was recorded only once. In DNA form, the CDR3 reads TGCGCCAGCAGCTTGGCCCGGGCAGATACGCAGTATTTT. The encoded protein is CASSLARADTQYF. The chain couples TRBV5-1 to TRBJ2-3, with no clear D. With 0 bases removed from V and 4 bases from J, the gap between germline ends came to 6 bases. The germline V gene has CDR1 SGHRS and CDR2 YFSETQ. The CDR3 contains 13 residues.

To note about this clone: Its ends do not fully match the called genes, so a read error is possible. The chain has TRBV28 and TRBJ1-4; perhaps TRBD1 as D (5 bases). Germline values: CDR1 MDHEN, CDR2 SYDVKM. This CDR3 is built from 12 residues. The CDR3, as DNA: TGTGCCAGCAGTTTTGACAGCCAACCCCATGGATTT. Translating gives CASSFDSQPHGF.

The V call is TRBV7-9, the J call TRBJ2-7; D is ambiguous. Germline V gives CDR1 SEHNR, CDR2 FQNEAQ (reference sequence). The CDR3 extends over 15 amino acids. Trimming stripped 1 base from V and 0 bases from J, with 10 bases between. CDR3 nucleotide sequence: TGTGCCAGCAGCTTAGAAGGCAGGTCCTCCTACGAGCAGTACTTC. Protein product: CASSLEGRSSYEQYF.

This clone was counted a few times. The chain recombines TRBV9 with TRBJ2-3; maybe TRBD2 (5 bases). The CDR3 is 16 residues long. V was pared by 0 bases and J by 2 bases, with 13 bases between. The germline CDR1 and CDR2 sequences are SGDLS and YYNGEE. The CDR3 protein is CASSVEPSGSTDTQYF. The CDR3, as DNA: TGTGCCAGCAGCGTAGAACCCAGCGGATCCACAGATACGCAGTATTTT. The full variable domain, completed using reference TRBV9 and TRBJ2-3, is DSGVTQTPKHLITATGQRVTLRCSPRSGDLSVYWYQQSLDQGLQFLIQYYNGEERAKGNILERFSAQQFPDLHSELNLSSLELGDSALYFCASSVEPSGSTDTQYFGPGTRLTVL.

The chain links TRBV7-8 to TRBJ2-1; 7 bases line up with TRBD2. This CDR3 comprises 14 residues. Germline CDR1 SGHVS, CDR2 FQNEAQ. Trimming cost V 5 bases and J 6 bases; bases outside gene matches: 7. The CDR3 nucleotides read TGTGCCAGCAGCCAGACTAGCTTGGGCAATGAGCAGTTCTTC. Amino acids: CASSQTSLGNEQFF.

V usage is TRBV6-5 and J usage is TRBJ2-1, with a weak D call TRBD1 (6 bases). Germline CDR1 is MNHEY and CDR2 is SVGAGI. This CDR3 is built from 12 residues. V lost 0 bases and J 12 bases, leaving 9 bases between the germline ends. CDR3 region: CASSYSGAGQFF. Written as DNA, the CDR3 is TGTGCCAGCAGTTACTCGGGGGCAGGGCAGTTCTTC.

V and J are TRBV7-9 and TRBJ1-1; D is possibly TRBD1 (5 bases). The CDR3 is 15 residues long. The germline V and J ends were trimmed by 6 bases and 4 bases, with 18 bases remaining between them. Germline-derived CDR1 and CDR2 are SEHNR and FQNEAQ (reference sequence). The CDR3 DNA sequence: TGTGCCAGCAGTCTGTCCCAGGGAAGAGGCACTGAAGCTTTCTTT. It codes for CASSLSQGRGTEAFF.

This clone showed up just a few times. The V and J genes are TRBV2 and TRBJ2-5; TRBD1 agrees at 7 bases. The end of the DNA aligns better with TRBJ2-7, so the J call may be wrong. The V gene's germline CDR1 is SNHLY and CDR2 FYNNEI. The CDR3 is 14 amino acids. This chain's CDR3 is CASSEWDSSYEQYF. CDR3 nucleotides: TGTGCCAGCAGTGAGTGGGACAGCTCCTACGAGCAGTACTTC.

The CDR3 DNA reads TGTGCCAGCAGCCCCCTAGCGGGGGACCTAAACATTCAGTACTTC. It is translated as CASSPLAGDLNIQYF. The chain links TRBV7-6 to TRBJ2-4; 10 bases match TRBD2. Trimming at V came to 5 bases and at J to 6 bases, leaving 7 bases not matched to a gene. The CDR3 runs 15 residues. Germline V lookup: CDR1 SGHVS, CDR2 FNYEAQ.

This clone showed up just a few times. V usage is TRBV18 and J usage is TRBJ2-2, with D perhaps matching TRBD1 (7 bases). Trimming left V 3 bases short and J 0 bases short, with 14 bases between. The V gene's germline CDR1 is KGHSH and CDR2 LQKENI. The CDR3 extends over 17 amino acids. CDR3 coding DNA: TGTGCCAGCTCACCGCGGGACAGCCTCCCGAACACCGGGGAGCTGTTTTTT. This sequence encodes CASSPRDSLPNTGELFF.

V and J are TRBV28 and TRBJ2-3; tentatively, D is TRBD2 (6 bases). V gave up 6 bases and J gave up 7 bases, with 11 bases separating them. The CDR3 has 12 residues. Germline V gene data show CDR1 as MDHEN and CDR2 as SYDVKM. The chain's CDR3 is CASRSGVHTQYF. CDR3 sequence (DNA): TGTGCCAGCAGGTCGGGAGTACATACGCAGTATTTT.

This chain connects TRBV28 to TRBJ2-5, with D unclear. The CDR3 is 15 residues long. Germline V lookup: CDR1 MDHEN, CDR2 SYDVKM. Trimming took 5 bases from V and 0 from J, leaving 13 bases between them. The CDR3 DNA follows: TGTGCCAGCAGTCCTAGGTCGTGGTACCAAGAGACCCAGTACTTC. Encoded protein: CASSPRSWYQETQYF.

This clone was counted only a few times. The chain carries TRBV5-6 and TRBJ2-1; TRBD2 is a possible D gene (5 bases). V gave up 1 base and J gave up 8 bases, with 16 bases separating them. Germline CDR1 reads SGHDT; CDR2 reads YYEEEE. The CDR3 length is 15 residues. The CDR3 DNA is TGTGCCAGCAGCTTGCTACCCGACTATCGGGATGAGCAGTTCTTC. It translates to CASSLLPDYRDEQFF.

This chain connects TRBV21-1 to TRBJ2-5; the table's D call TRBD2 went unverified against the DNA. TRBV21-1 is a recognized pseudogene. CDR3 size: 17 residues. CDR3 sequence (DNA): TGTGCCAGCAGCAAAGCTGATAGCGGGGGGGCGGGAGAGACCCAGTACTTC. Translating gives CASSKADSGGAGETQYF.

This rearrangement joins TRBV28 to TRBJ2-5, with D maybe TRBD2 (6 bases). In germline, CDR1 is MDHEN, CDR2 SYDVKM. Trimming pared 4 bases from V and 5 bases from J, leaving 23 bases between. The CDR3 totals 17 residues. The CDR3 loop is CASSSPKTSRVSETQYF. The CDR3 nucleotides read TGTGCCAGCAGTTCGCCAAAAACTAGCCGTGTCAGTGAGACCCAGTACTTC.

CDR3 residues: CASSRTAYNSPLHF. The CDR3 region has the DNA TGTGCCAGCAGTCGGACAGCGTATAATTCACCCCTCCACTTT. V and J are TRBV6-5 and TRBJ1-6; tentative D call: TRBD1 (6 bases). Trimming shortened V by 5 bases and J by 4 bases, and 9 bases separated the two germline ends. Germline CDR1 MNHEY, CDR2 SVGAGI. This CDR3 region has 14 residues.

This clone showed up just a few times. This chain links TRBV7-2 with TRBJ2-2; D remains ambiguous. V gave up 5 bases and J gave up 2 bases, with 9 bases separating them. CDR1 and CDR2 (germline): SGHTA, FQGNSA. The length of the CDR3 is 14 residues. The CDR3 DNA reads TGTGCCAGCAGCGTCAGGCCTAACACCGGGGAGCTGTTTTTT. As protein: CASSVRPNTGELFF.

This chain connects TRBV5-1 to TRBJ1-1; a weak D match, TRBD1 (6 bases). Trimming shortened V by 2 bases and J by 3 bases, and 8 bases separated the two germline ends. Germline lookup yields CDR1 SGHRS and CDR2 YFSETQ. The CDR3 has 13 residues. CDR3 DNA: TGCGCCAGCAGCTTAACAGGGTACACTGAAGCTTTCTTT. Translating gives CASSLTGYTEAFF. Full variable domain (outside the CDR3, taken from reference TRBV5-1 and TRBJ1-1): KAGVTQTPRYLIKTRGQQVTLSCSPISGHRSVSWYQQTPGQGLQFLFEYFSETQRNKGNFPGRFSGRQFSNSRSEMNVSTLELGDSALYLCASSLTGYTEAFFGQGTRLTVV.

This chain joins TRBV10-3 and TRBJ2-7; 7 bases map to TRBD2. The V segment lost 1 base and the J segment 3 bases; nucleotides outside the gene matches: 3. This CDR3 region has 14 residues. CDR1 is ENHRY and CDR2 is SYGVKD in the germline V gene. The CDR3 nucleotides are TGTGCCATCAGTGAGTACTCGGGGGGCTACGAGCAGTACTTC. It specifies CAISEYSGGYEQYF.

The CDR3 loop reads CASSEAQGRYNEQFF. For the CDR3, the DNA is TGTGCCAGCAGTGAAGCGCAGGGCAGGTACAATGAGCAGTTCTTC. V usage is TRBV6-1 and J usage is TRBJ2-1, with D perhaps matching TRBD1 (5 bases). V lost 0 bases, J lost 4 bases, and 10 bases lay in between. This CDR3 has 15 residues. Germline lookup yields CDR1 MNHNS and CDR2 SASEGT.

The CDR3 DNA follows: TGTGCCAGCAGTTACGACAGGGCCTACGAGCAGTACTTC. Translating it yields CASSYDRAYEQYF. J is TRBJ2-7 and V is TRBV6-5, with TRBD1 matching over 7 bases. Germline V lookup: CDR1 MNHEY, CDR2 SVGAGI. J lost 2 bases, V lost 2 bases, and 0 bases had no gene match. CDR3 size: 13 residues.

The chain uses TRBV5-1 and TRBJ2-3, with a possible D match to TRBD2 (5 bases). Trimming pared 1 base from V and 2 bases from J, leaving 11 bases between. The V gene's germline CDR1 is SGHRS and CDR2 YFSETQ. CDR3 length: 15 amino acids. DNA for the CDR3: TGCGCCAGCAGCTTGACGGGGTTTGCCACAGATACGCAGTATTTT. This translates into CASSLTGFATDTQYF.

The chain carries TRBV7-9 and TRBJ2-5, with 7 bases aligning to TRBD1. V trimming: 2 bases; J trimming: 2 bases; junction bases outside the gene matches: 8. Germline CDR1 SEHNR, CDR2 FQNEAQ (reference sequence). The CDR3 totals 16 residues. This chain's CDR3 is CASSLLRTGRQETQYF. CDR3 bases: TGTGCCAGCAGCTTACTTAGGACAGGACGACAAGAGACCCAGTACTTC.